Below, 2 T cell receptor beta chains from the same sample are listed, as sequenced in a study of T cell repertoires in cytomegalovirus infection. TCRdb reprocessed the reads with MiXCR, giving one entry per CDR3 protein. The sample lists 560,000 or so distinct CDR3 sequences, approximately 15% occurring once. The sequencing sample was made of CD8+ T cells from PBMCs. Source of these receptors: a human donor in good health (CMV status not recorded). Some clones in this sample may be carry-over from other donors' samples.

This clonotype was recorded at least ten times. The rearrangement uses TRBV7-2 and TRBJ1-1; weak D call: TRBD1 (5 bases). Germline CDR1 reads SGHTA; CDR2 reads FQGNSA. The CDR3 is 16 residues long. Deletions cut 5 bases from V and 0 bases from J, with 16 bases between. CDR3 sequence (DNA): TGTGCCAGCAGCACCCGGGGCTCGTCCATGAACACTGAAGCTTTCTTT. This codes for CASSTRGSSMNTEAFF.

This clonotype was seen at least ten times. The chain is built from TRBV7-2 and TRBJ2-3; weak D call: TRBD2 (6 bases). The CDR3 is 15 residues long. V was shortened by 4 bases and J by 6 bases, with 17 bases between the two germline ends. Germline assignment: CDR1 SGHTA and CDR2 FQGNSA. This chain's CDR3 is CASSSPGTAMDTQYF. The CDR3 nucleotides read TGTGCCAGCAGCTCTCCCGGGACTGCGATGGATACGCAGTATTTT. Full variable domain (remainder filled in from reference TRBV7-2 and TRBJ2-3): GAGVSQSPSNKVTEKGKDVELRCDPISGHTALYWYRQSLGQGLEFLIYFQGNSAPDKSGLPSDRFSAERTGGSVSTLTIQRTQQEDSAVYLCASSSPGTAMDTQYFGPGTRLTVL.